These 12 T cell receptor beta chains came from one sample sequenced in a study of T cells in women clearing cervical HPV infection. TCRdb keeps only in-frame clones here, not all; method: immunoSEQ multiplex PCR. The sample data list about 36,000 clones. The material sequenced was blood buffy coat. Receptor source: a woman aged 18 to 75 with a cervical HPV16 infection that either progressed to CIN3+ or cleared (not recorded which).

The CDR3 bases that were read are TGTGCCAGTAGTGTCAGTCAAGGGGGCGCGGTCCCTGAA. Its translation: CASSVSQGGAVPE. The full CDR3 protein is CASSVSQGGAVPEAFF. The chain has TRBV19 and TRBJ1-1; 7 bases agree with TRBD1. The read terminates 3 residues before the CDR3 end, so the remaining end is supplied by the germline J gene. The ends lost 5 bases at V and 6 bases at J; junction bases unmatched: 15. The CDR3 extends over 16 amino acids. CDR1 and CDR2 (germline): LNHDA, SQIVND (reference sequence).

A remark on this clone: The sequenced fragment ends 3 residues before the CDR3 boundary, so the rest is inferred from the germline J gene. The chain is built from TRBV6-1 and TRBJ2-7; weak D call: TRBD1 (6 bases). Germline V CDR1 and CDR2: MNHNS, SASEGT. The CDR3 covers 14 residues. V dropped 4 bases and J dropped 5 bases, with 15 bases sitting between them. The CDR3 bases that were read are TGTGCCAGCAGTGCCCGACAGGAAAGTAACGAG. Translation gives CASSARQESNE. From start to end, the CDR3 is CASSARQESNEQYF.

CDR3 sequence: CASSQGAGGPYNEQFF. The part of the CDR3 DNA that was read is TGCGCCAGCAGCCAAGGAGCGGGAGGGCCTTACAATGAG. The rearrangement uses TRBV4-1 and TRBJ2-1, with 10 positions matching TRBD2. The CDR3 end falls 3 residues outside the read, so it is completed with the germline J gene. The CDR3 runs 16 residues. With V trimmed by 1 base and J by 4 bases, 4 bases remained unmatched. Germline V gene sequence: CDR1 MGHRA, CDR2 YSYEKL.

Worth noting for this clone: The read comes to an end 3 residues before the CDR3 does, leaving the germline J gene to fill in the end. The chain joins TRBV7-3 to TRBJ1-2; perhaps TRBD1 as D (6 bases). CDR1 and CDR2 (germline): SGHTA, FQGTGA. Trimming took 5 bases from V and 4 from J, leaving 17 bases between them. CDR3 length: 15 amino acids. The DNA read from the CDR3 is TGTGCCAGCAGCCCCACTTCTTCAGGGGCCTATGGC. The encoded protein is CASSPTSSGAYG. The CDR3 in its entirety is CASSPTSSGAYGYTF. The entire variable domain, with the rest obtained from reference TRBV7-3 and TRBJ1-2, is as follows: GAGVSQTPSNKVTEKGKYVELRCDPISGHTALYWYRQSLGQGPEFLIYFQGTGAADDSGLPNDRFFAVRPEGSVSTLKIQRTERGDSAVYLCASSPTSSGAYGYTFGSGTRLTVV.

On this clone: The sequence runs out 3 residues before the end of the CDR3; the remainder is reconstructed from the germline J gene. The V call is TRBV7-2, the J call TRBJ2-7; 8 nucleotides match TRBD2. Germline assignment: CDR1 SGHTA and CDR2 FQGNSA. This CDR3 region has 15 residues. Trimming at V came to 2 bases and at J to 4 bases, leaving 7 bases not matched to a gene. CDR3 sequence reads: CASSLSGGRLYEQYF. The sequenced part of the CDR3 DNA is TGTGCCAGCAGCTTAAGCGGGGGCCGGCTATACGAG.

A note on this clone: With the read ending 3 residues before the CDR3 end, the germline J gene is used to fill in that end. The rearrangement uses TRBV7-9 and TRBJ1-1, with a possible D match to TRBD1 (5 bases). The CDR3 loop spans 12 amino acids. Germline CDR1 and CDR2: SEHNR and FQNEAQ (reference sequence). CDR3 amino acids: CASSPTAPRAFF. The CDR3 DNA, read in part, is TGTGCCAGCAGCCCGACAGCACCGAGG.

With regard to this clone: The CDR3 end lies 3 residues beyond the end of the read and is filled in from the germline J gene. V gene TRBV5-1 combines with J gene TRBJ1-4, with a tentative D call TRBD1 (6 bases). CDR1 is SGHRS and CDR2 is YFSETQ in the germline V gene. V was pared by 4 bases and J by 8 bases, with 12 bases between. The CDR3 totals 13 residues. The sequenced part of the CDR3 DNA is TGCGCCAGCAGCACGGGGGGGACAGAAAAA. Translation: CASSTGGTEK. The entire CDR3 reads CASSTGGTEKLFF.

With respect to this clone: The read finishes 3 residues shy of the CDR3 end, and the germline J gene is used to complete it. The rearrangement joins TRBV28 to TRBJ2-7; no firm D call. In germline, CDR1 is MDHEN, CDR2 SYDVKM. The CDR3 covers 15 residues. V shed 3 bases and J shed 0 bases, with 12 bases lying between them. CDR3 protein: CASSFAAASSYEQYF. The CDR3 bases that were read are TGTGCCAGCAGTTTCGCGGCAGCGAGCTCCTACGAG.

As regards this clone: Relative to the germline gene, one junction end is altered; a read error may explain this. The read ends 3 residues early relative to the CDR3; the germline J gene fills the gap. The chain couples TRBV4-2 to TRBJ2-3; D possibly corresponds to TRBD1 (5 bases). CDR3 length: 17 amino acids. The V gene's germline CDR1 is LGHNA and CDR2 YNFKEQ. The CDR3 here is CASSQDSRGRGTDTQYF. Partial CDR3 DNA: TGCGCCAGCAGCCAAGATTCTCGCGGCAGGGGCACAGATACG.

This clone is medium-sized by frequency. The CDR3 goes on 3 residues after the read ends, and that part is filled in from the germline J gene. The chain employs TRBV7-9 and TRBJ2-3, with TRBD2 as a possible D gene (5 bases). V lost 4 bases to trimming and J lost 1 base, with 12 bases between them. CDR1 is SEHNR and CDR2 is FQNEAQ in the germline V gene (reference sequence). The CDR3 length is 15 residues. Incomplete CDR3 DNA: TGTGCCAGCAGCTCCGTTGGACTCCGCACAGATACG. This codes for CASSSVGLRTDT. The entire CDR3 reads CASSSVGLRTDTQYF.

Notes on this clone: Compared with germline, one end of the junction differs, possibly owing to a read error. From the germline J gene comes the end of the CDR3, since the read stops 3 residues before it. The genes are TRBV4-2 and TRBJ2-5, with D unclear. CDR3 length equals 15 residues. From germline, CDR1 is LGHNA and CDR2 YNFKEQ. The part of the CDR3 DNA that was read is TGCGCCAGCAGCCAAGATGCTGGGCCTCAAGAGACC. Its protein is CASSQDAGPQET. The full CDR3 reads CASSQDAGPQETQYF.

This CDR3 reads CASSKFQGGETQYF. Incomplete CDR3 DNA: TGTGCCAGCAGCAAGTTCCAGGGTGGTGAGACC. The chain combines TRBV14 with TRBJ2-5; a possible D gene is TRBD1 (5 bases). The read terminates 3 residues before the CDR3 end, so the remaining end is supplied by the germline J gene. V was pared by 5 bases and J by 5 bases, with 15 bases between. The length of the CDR3 is 14 residues. Per the germline V gene, CDR1 is SGHDN and CDR2 is FVKESK.